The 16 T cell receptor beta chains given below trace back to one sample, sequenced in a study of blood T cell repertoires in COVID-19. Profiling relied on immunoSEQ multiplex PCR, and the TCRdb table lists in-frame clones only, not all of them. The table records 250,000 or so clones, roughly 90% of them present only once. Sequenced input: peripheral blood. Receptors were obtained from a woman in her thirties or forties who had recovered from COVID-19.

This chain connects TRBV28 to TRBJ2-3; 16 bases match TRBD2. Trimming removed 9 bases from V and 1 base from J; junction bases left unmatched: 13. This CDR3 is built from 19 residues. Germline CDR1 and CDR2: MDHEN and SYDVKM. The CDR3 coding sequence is TGTGCCAGTATAGGACCGCCGGGACTAGCGGGAGGGGGCACAGATACGCAGTATTTT. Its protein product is CASIGPPGLAGGGTDTQYF.

CDR3 residues: CASRLQGVYEQYF. Here the CDR3 DNA reads TGTGCAAGTCGCCTACAGGGGGTCTACGAGCAGTACTTC. The rearrangement uses TRBV12-2 and TRBJ2-7; the table's D gene call, TRBD1, was not cross checked with the DNA. TRBV12-2 is a pseudogene. The CDR3 totals 13 residues.

DNA for the CDR3: TGTGCCAGCAGTTTATCCAGGGTGATCGACGAGCAGTACTTC. Amino acid sequence: CASSLSRVIDEQYF. The chain uses TRBV27 and TRBJ2-7; weak D call: TRBD1 (5 bases). V was shortened by 0 bases and J by 5 bases, with 11 bases between the two germline ends. The CDR3 runs to 14 residues. Per the germline V gene, CDR1 is MNHEY and CDR2 is SMNVEV (reference sequence).

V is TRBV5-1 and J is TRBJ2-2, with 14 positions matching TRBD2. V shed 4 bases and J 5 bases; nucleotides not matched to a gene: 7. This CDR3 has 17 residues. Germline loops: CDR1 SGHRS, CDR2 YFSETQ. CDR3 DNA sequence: TGCGCCAGCAGCCGAGGGACTAGCGGGGGAATAACCGGGGAGCTGTTTTTT. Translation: CASSRGTSGGITGELFF.

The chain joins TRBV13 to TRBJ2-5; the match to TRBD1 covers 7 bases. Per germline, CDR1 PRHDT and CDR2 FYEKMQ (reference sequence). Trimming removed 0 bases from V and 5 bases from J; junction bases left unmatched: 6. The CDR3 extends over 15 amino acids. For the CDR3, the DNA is TGTGCCAGCAGCTTAGGAAAGGGGGCTTTCGAGACCCAGTACTTC. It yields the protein CASSLGKGAFETQYF.

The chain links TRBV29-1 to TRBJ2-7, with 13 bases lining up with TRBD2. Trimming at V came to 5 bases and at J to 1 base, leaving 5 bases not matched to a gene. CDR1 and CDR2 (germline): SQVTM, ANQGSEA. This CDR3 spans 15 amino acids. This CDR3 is CSVRMGLAGSYEQYF. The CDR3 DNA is TGCAGCGTTAGAATGGGACTAGCGGGATCCTACGAGCAGTACTTC.

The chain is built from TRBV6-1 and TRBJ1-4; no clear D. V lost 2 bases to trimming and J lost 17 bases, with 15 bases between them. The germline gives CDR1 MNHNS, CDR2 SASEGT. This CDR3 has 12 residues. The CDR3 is CASSELKEVCFF. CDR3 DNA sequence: TGTGCCAGCAGTGAATTAAAAGAGGTCTGTTTTTTT.

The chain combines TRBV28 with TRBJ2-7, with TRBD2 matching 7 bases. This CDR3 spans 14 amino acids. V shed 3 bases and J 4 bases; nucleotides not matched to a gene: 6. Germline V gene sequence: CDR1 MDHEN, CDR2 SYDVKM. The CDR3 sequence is CASSFAASGYEQYF. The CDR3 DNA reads TGTGCCAGCAGTTTCGCCGCTAGCGGATACGAGCAGTACTTC.

The CDR3 coding sequence is TGTGCCAGCAGTGTCCCGGGGGGCAGCTCCTACGAGCAGTACTTC. Translated, it gives CASSVPGGSSYEQYF. This rearrangement joins TRBV6-4 to TRBJ2-7; D is perhaps TRBD2 (7 bases). V lost 4 bases, J lost 0 bases, and 13 bases lay in between. Germline lookup yields CDR1 MRHNA and CDR2 SNTAGT. The CDR3 contains 15 residues.

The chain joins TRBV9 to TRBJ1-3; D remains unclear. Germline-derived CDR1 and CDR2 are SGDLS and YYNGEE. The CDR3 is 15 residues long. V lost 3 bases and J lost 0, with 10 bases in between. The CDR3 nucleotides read TGTGCCAGCAGCGAGGCAGGAACCTCTGGAAACACCATATATTTT. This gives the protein CASSEAGTSGNTIYF. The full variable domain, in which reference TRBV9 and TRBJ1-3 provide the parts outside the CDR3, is DSGVTQTPKHLITATGQRVTLRCSPRSGDLSVYWYQQSLDQGLQFLIQYYNGEERAKGNILERFSAQQFPDLHSELNLSSLELGDSALYFCASSEAGTSGNTIYFGEGSWLTVV.

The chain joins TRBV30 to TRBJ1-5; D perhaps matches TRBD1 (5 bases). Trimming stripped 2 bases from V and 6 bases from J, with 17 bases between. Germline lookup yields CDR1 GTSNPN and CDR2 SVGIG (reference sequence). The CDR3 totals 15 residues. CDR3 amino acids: CAWSTKGWGGQPQHF. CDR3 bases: TGTGCCTGGAGTACAAAGGGTTGGGGGGGTCAGCCCCAGCATTTT.

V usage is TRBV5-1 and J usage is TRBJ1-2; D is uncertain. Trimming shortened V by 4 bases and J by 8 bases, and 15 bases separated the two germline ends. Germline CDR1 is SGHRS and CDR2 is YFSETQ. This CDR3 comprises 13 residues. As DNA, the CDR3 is TGCGCCAGCAGCCTTCAGGATCAGCAGGGCTACACCTTC. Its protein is CASSLQDQQGYTF.

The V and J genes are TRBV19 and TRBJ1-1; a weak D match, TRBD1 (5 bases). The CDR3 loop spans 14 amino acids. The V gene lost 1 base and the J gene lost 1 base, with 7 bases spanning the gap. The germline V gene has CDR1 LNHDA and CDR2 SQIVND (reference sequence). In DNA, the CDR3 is TGTGCCAGTAGTATAGGCGGGGGGAACACTGAAGCTTTCTTT. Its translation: CASSIGGGNTEAFF.

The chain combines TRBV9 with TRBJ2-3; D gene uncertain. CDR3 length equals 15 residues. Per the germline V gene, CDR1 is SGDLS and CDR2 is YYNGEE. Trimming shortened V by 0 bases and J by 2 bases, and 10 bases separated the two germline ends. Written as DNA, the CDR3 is TGTGCCAGCAGCGTAGGAGGAGCAATCACAGATACGCAGTATTTT. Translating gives CASSVGGAITDTQYF. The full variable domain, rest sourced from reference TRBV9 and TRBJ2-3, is DSGVTQTPKHLITATGQRVTLRCSPRSGDLSVYWYQQSLDQGLQFLIQYYNGEERAKGNILERFSAQQFPDLHSELNLSSLELGDSALYFCASSVGGAITDTQYFGPGTRLTVL.

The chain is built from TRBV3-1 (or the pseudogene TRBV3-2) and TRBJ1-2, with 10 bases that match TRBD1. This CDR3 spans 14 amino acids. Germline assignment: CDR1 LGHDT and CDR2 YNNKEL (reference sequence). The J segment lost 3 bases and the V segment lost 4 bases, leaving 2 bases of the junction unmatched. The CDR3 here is CASSPDRGDYGYTF. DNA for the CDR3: TGTGCCAGCAGCCCGGACAGGGGGGACTATGGCTACACCTTC.

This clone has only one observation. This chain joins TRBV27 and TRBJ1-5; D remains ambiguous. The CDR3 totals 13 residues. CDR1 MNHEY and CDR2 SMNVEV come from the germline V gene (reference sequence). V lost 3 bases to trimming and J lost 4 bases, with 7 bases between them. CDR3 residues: CASSFVINQPQHF. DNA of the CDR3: TGTGCCAGCAGTTTTGTAATAAATCAGCCCCAGCATTTT.